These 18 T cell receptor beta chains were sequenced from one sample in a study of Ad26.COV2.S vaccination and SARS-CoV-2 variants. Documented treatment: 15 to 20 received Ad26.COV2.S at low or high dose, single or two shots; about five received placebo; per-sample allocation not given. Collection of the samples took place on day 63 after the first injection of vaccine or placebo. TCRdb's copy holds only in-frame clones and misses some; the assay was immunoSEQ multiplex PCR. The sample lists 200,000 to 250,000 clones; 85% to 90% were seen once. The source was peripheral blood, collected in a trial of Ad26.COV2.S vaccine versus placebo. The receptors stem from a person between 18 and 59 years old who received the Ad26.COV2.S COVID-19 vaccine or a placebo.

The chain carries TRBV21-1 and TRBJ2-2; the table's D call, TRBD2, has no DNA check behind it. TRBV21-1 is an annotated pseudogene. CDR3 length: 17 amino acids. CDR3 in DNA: TGTGCCAGCAGCAAACCCCAACTAGCGGGGTACACCGGGGAGCTGTTTTTT. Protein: CASSKPQLAGYTGELFF.

The CDR3 region has the DNA TGTGCCAGCAGCTCCGGACAGGGGAATTCACCCCTCCACTTT. Protein product: CASSSGQGNSPLHF. This rearrangement joins TRBV6-2 or TRBV6-3 to TRBJ1-6, with TRBD1 matching over 9 bases. CDR3 length: 14 amino acids. Germline V gene lookup returns CDR1 MNHEY and CDR2 SVGEGT. Trimming at V came to 6 bases and at J to 7 bases, leaving 4 bases not matched to a gene.

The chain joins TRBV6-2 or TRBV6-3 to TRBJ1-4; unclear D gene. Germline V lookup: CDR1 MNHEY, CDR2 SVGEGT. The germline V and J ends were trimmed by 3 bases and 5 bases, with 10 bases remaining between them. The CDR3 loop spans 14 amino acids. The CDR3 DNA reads TGTGCCAGCAGTTATTTAGGAGAGAATGAAAAACTGTTTTTT. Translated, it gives CASSYLGENEKLFF.

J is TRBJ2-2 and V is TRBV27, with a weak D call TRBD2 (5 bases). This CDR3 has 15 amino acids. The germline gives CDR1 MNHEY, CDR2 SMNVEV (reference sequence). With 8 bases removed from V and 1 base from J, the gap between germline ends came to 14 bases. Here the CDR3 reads CASPMEDLNTGELFF. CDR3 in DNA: TGTGCCAGCCCGATGGAGGATTTGAACACCGGGGAGCTGTTTTTT.

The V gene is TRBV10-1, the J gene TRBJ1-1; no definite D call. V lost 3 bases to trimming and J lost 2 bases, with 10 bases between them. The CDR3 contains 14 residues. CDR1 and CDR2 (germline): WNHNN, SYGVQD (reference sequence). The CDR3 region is CASSDGPGNTEAFF. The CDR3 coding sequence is TGCGCCAGCAGTGACGGCCCGGGCAACACTGAAGCTTTCTTT.

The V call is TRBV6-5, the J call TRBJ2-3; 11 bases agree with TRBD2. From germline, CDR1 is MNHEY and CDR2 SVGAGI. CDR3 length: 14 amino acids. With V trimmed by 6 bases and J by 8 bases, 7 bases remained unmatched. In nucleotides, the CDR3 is TGTGCCAGCAGGAGTAGCGGGAGGGCAGGTACGCAGTATTTT. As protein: CASRSSGRAGTQYF.

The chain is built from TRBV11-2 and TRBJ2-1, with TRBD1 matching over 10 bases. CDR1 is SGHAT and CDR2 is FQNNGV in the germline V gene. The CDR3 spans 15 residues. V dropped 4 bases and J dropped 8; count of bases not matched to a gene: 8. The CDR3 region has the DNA TGTGCCAGCAGCTCCCGGGACAGGGGAGGATATGAGCAGTTCTTC. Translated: CASSSRDRGGYEQFF.

In nucleotides, the CDR3 is TGTGCCAGCAGCCCTGCTGGAAACACCATATATTTT. Translation: CASSPAGNTIYF. The chain combines TRBV3-1 (or the pseudogene TRBV3-2) with TRBJ1-3; D gene ambiguous. The CDR3 consists of 12 residues. V dropped 4 bases and J dropped 2 bases, with 3 bases sitting between them. The V gene's germline CDR1 is LGHDT and CDR2 YNNKEL (reference sequence).

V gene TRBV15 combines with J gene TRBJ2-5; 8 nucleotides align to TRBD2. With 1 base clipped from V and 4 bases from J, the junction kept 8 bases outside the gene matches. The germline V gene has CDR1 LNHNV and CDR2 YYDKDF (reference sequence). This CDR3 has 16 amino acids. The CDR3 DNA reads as TGTGCCACCAGCAGAGGCCTCGGGGGGGATGGAGAGACCCAGTACTTC. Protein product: CATSRGLGGDGETQYF.

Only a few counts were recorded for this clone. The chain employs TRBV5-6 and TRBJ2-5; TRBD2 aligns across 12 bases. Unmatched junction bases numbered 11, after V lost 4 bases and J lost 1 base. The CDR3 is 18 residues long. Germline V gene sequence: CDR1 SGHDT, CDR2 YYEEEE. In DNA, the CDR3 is TGTGCCAGCAGCGGGTACCGACTAGCGGGAGTTCCCCAAGAGACCCAGTACTTC. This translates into CASSGYRLAGVPQETQYF.

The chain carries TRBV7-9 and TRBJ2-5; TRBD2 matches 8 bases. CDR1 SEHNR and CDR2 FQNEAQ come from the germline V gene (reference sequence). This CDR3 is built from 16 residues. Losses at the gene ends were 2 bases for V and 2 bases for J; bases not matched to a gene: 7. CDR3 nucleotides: TGTGCCAGCAGCTTAAACGGGGGGGATACACAAGAGACCCAGTACTTC. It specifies CASSLNGGDTQETQYF.

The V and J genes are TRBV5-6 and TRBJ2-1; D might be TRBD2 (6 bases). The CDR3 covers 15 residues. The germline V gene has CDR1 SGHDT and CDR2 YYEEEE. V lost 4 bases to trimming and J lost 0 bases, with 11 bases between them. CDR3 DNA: TGTGCCAGCAGCGTAAGCGGGCACTCCTACAATGAGCAGTTCTTC. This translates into CASSVSGHSYNEQFF.

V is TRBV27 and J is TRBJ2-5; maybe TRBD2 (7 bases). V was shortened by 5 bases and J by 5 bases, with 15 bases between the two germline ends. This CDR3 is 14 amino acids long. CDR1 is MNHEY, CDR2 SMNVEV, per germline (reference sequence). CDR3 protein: CASSLTGRAETQYF. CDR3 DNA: TGTGCCAGCAGTCTCACAGGGAGGGCCGAGACCCAGTACTTC.

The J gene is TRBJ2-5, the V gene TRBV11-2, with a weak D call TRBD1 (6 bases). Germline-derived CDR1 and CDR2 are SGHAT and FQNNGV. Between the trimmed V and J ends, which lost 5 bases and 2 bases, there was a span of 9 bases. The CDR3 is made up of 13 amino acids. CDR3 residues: CASSIGQQETQYF. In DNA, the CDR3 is TGTGCCAGCAGCATTGGACAGCAAGAGACCCAGTACTTC.

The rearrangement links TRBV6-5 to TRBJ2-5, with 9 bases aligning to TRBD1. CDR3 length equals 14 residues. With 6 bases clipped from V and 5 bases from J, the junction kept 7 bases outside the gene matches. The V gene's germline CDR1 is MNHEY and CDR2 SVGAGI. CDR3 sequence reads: CASSSGTGLETQYF. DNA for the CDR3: TGTGCCAGCAGCTCCGGGACAGGGTTGGAGACCCAGTACTTC.

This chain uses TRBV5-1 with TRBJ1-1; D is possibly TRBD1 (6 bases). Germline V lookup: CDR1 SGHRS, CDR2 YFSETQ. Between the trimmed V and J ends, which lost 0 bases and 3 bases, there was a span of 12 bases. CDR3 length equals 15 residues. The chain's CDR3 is CASSLAGTLDTEAFF. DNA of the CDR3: TGCGCCAGCAGCTTGGCCGGGACATTAGACACTGAAGCTTTCTTT.

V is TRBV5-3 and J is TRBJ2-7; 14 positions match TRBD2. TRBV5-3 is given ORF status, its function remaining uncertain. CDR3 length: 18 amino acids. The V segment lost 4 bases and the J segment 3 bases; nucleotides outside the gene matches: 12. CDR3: CARSLRTSGGPHLYEQYF. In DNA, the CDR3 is TGTGCCAGAAGCCTACGGACTAGCGGGGGGCCCCACCTCTACGAGCAGTACTTC.

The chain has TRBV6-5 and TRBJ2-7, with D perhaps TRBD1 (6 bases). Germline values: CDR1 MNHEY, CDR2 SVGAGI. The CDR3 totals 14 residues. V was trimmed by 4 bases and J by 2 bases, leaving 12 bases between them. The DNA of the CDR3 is TGTGCCAGCAGTTCCAGACAGGAGACCTACGAGCAGTACTTC. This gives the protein CASSSRQETYEQYF.